This T cell receptor beta chain was observed in a study of lymphopenia after photon versus proton radiotherapy. Whole-study findings and limits: Larger post-nadir TCR diversity loss correlated inversely with survival in deceased patients. Proton therapy kept repertoires fairly stable, unlike photons, which gained effector/memory cells.

This clone appeared a single time. The antigen remains unidentified. Germline CDR1 and CDR2: SGHVS and FQNEAQ. This CDR3 region has 14 residues. The germline V and J ends were trimmed by 7 bases and 7 bases, with 19 bases remaining between them. Sequenced by immunoSEQ multiplex PCR; TCRdb stores in-frame clones only, minus some. The profile shows roughly 17,000 clones, roughly 90% of them singletons. The TCR was taken from a woman in her thirties or forties with cholangiocarcinoma. The J gene is TRBJ2-5, the V gene TRBV7-8; TRBD1 might be the D (6 bases). The source was peripheral blood, collected from a patient treated with photon-based radiotherapy. The CDR3 is CASKQGSRIGTQYF. CDR3 DNA: TGTGCCAGCAAGCAGGGGAGCCGCATCGGGACCCAGTACTTC. The complete variable domain, with remaining parts taken from reference TRBV7-8 and TRBJ2-5, reads GAGVSQSPRYKVAKRGQDVALRCDPISGHVSLFWYQQALGQGPEFLTYFQNEAQLDKSGLPSDRFFAERPEGSVSTLKIQRTQQEDSAVYLCASKQGSRIGTQYFGPGTRLLVL.